This T cell receptor beta chain was found in a study of T cells and Merkel cell carcinoma outcomes. Germline V gene sequence: CDR1 SGHNT, CDR2 YYREEE (reference sequence). This CDR3 comprises 16 residues. V was cut by 0 bases and J by 0 bases, with 11 bases left in between. TCRdb's copy holds only in-frame clones and misses some; the assay was immunoSEQ multiplex PCR. In the table there are about 5,000 clones, around 83% of which are singletons. The source is a human donor with Merkel cell carcinoma. The specimen was tumor tissue from Merkel cell carcinoma. The chain uses TRBV5-4 and TRBJ2-3; D gene ambiguous. The DNA for the CDR3 is TGTGCCAGCAGCTTGGCACCGGGCCCTAGCACAGATACGCAGTATTTT. This gives the protein CASSLAPGPSTDTQYF.